This T cell receptor (beta chain) emerged from a study of blood T cell repertoires in COVID-19. The CDR3 covers 14 residues. The germline V gene encodes CDR1 SEHNR and CDR2 FQNEAQ (reference sequence). Trimming removed 5 bases from V and 3 bases from J; junction bases left unmatched: 3. Method: immunoSEQ multiplex PCR; TCRdb's copy keeps in-frame clones and lacks some. The sample includes about 200,000 clones, 85% of them seen just once. The TCR comes from a man aged 40-50 years who had recovered from COVID-19. Sequencing was performed on PBMCs or T cells enriched from blood (not recorded which). The gene calls are TRBV7-9 and TRBJ2-2; TRBD1 matches at 7 bases. The CDR3 sequence: CASSPDRDTGELFF. The CDR3 bases are TGTGCCAGCAGCCCCGACAGGGACACCGGGGAGCTGTTTTTT.